This T cell receptor beta chain was sequenced during a study of blood T cell repertoires in COVID-19. Looking at the study overall: Specimens from acute and convalescent COVID-19 originated in the United States, Italy and Spain.

Here immunoSEQ multiplex PCR was the method, and the copy in TCRdb shows in-frame clones only, minus some. The table lists some 200,000 clones, 85% to 90% of them singletons, with under 3.5% in the top ten. Sequenced: PBMCs or T cells enriched from blood (not recorded which). The receptor comes from a woman aged 18 to 35 in a cohort exposed to, infected with or recovered from COVID-19 (not recorded which).

The CDR3 nucleotides read TGTGCCAGCAGCGCACAGGGATCTGGGGCCAACGTCCTGACTTTC. Protein sequence: CASSAQGSGANVLTF. The rearrangement joins TRBV9 to TRBJ2-6, with D tentatively TRBD1 (6 bases). The ends were cut back, 3 bases at V and 1 base at J, with 8 bases in the middle. The CDR3 covers 15 residues. Looked up from germline, CDR1 is SGDLS and CDR2 is YYNGEE.